This T cell receptor beta chain was profiled in a study of T-cell memory formation after mild COVID-19. Each CDR3 protein gets one entry after TCRdb re-called the 5' RACE reads with MiXCR. The sample has 250,000 to 350,000 distinct CDR3 sequences; roughly a fifth are singletons. CDR3 length: 17 amino acids. Germline assignment: CDR1 SEHNR and CDR2 FQNEAQ (reference sequence). Trimming took 5 bases from V and 1 from J; bases not matched to a gene: 11. The chain employs TRBV7-9 and TRBJ2-1; 7 nucleotides match TRBD1. The sequenced sample consisted of PBMCs or a T cell subset sorted from them (not recorded which). The receptor's source is a man aged 18 to 29 who had mild COVID-19 (a few samples of this study predate the infection). Cell type and time point are not known. The CDR3, as DNA: TGTGCCAGCAGCCTCCGGACCGGACAGGCATCCTACAATGAGCAGTTCTTC. Its protein product is CASSLRTGQASYNEQFF.